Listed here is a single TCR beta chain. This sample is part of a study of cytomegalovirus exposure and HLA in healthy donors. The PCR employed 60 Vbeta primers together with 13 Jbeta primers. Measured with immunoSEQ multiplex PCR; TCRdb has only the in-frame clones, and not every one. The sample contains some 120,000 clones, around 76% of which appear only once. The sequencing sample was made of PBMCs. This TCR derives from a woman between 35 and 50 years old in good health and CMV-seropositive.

The CDR3 region is CASSYSGGGVNNEQFF. The CDR3, as DNA: TGTGCCAGCAGTTACTCTGGCGGGGGGGTTAACAATGAGCAGTTCTTC. V usage is TRBV6-5 and J usage is TRBJ2-1; TRBD2 aligns across 9 bases. Germline CDR1 reads MNHEY; CDR2 reads SVGAGI. This CDR3 spans 16 amino acids. The junction had 5 bases not matched to a gene; V was cut back by 0 bases and J by 5 bases.